This record concerns one T cell receptor beta chain sequence. Its specific antigen is unknown. Per-base quality was not reported, and no clone a single base away is much larger than it. Library prep was done by 5' RACE. The sample was run on an Illumina HiSeq 2500. A second roughly 6 to 12 cycle PCR used a sample-barcoded 5' primer and a J-beta primer mix. A template-switch 5' adaptor carrying 12 random nucleotides introduced a unique molecular identifier onto each TCR beta cDNA molecule. At least 2.5 million CDR3-containing paired-end reads were obtained from each sample. All of the RNA was converted into first-strand cDNA using the Mint cDNA synthesis kit, with a TRBC-specific oligonucleotide serving as the primer. Following uracil-DNA glycosylase treatment, all cDNA underwent a first 18-cycle PCR with the universal primers M1SS and BC2_uni_R. In the paper's pipeline: Normalization of each sample was performed by random selection of 1 million high-quality reads, each carrying a distinct molecular identifier. Instead of being binned into consensus sequences, reads that shared molecular identifiers were thrown out. MiTCR, with a Q25 quality threshold and the strictest error-elimination algorithm, was used for CDR3 identification, clonotype clustering and error correction. A nonparametric unseen species model using Euler transformation provided a lower-bound estimate of total TCR beta diversity. The raw public reads went through TCRdb reprocessing: fastp at Q25, MiXCR clone calling, in-frame beta chains kept. All rows with the same CDR3 protein become a single entry with the most common DNA and genes. These V and J calls are TCRdb output, not the study's own analysis. The sample data list over 700,000 distinct CDR3 sequences, and roughly 53% of these were observed just once. The leading ten clones occupy roughly two fifths of the sample.

These data originate in a study of blood T cells in healthy people across ages (dated by TCRdb to between 2014 and 2017). Notes on the research overall: Template switching captured roughly one uniquely barcoded TCR beta cDNA molecule per two T cells in model experiments. To avoid experimental bias, donors of different ages were spread randomly across the sequencing lanes. Using deep sequencing normalized with unique cDNA molecular identifiers, the study measured how TCR beta repertoire diversity changes with age. Donors were grouped into four age groups: young (average roughly 17 years), middle-aged (39), aged (about 60) and long-lived (around 80). Using the same blood draw, the study looked at two additional independent replicas of 1 million unique cDNA reads for two donors, one aged 18 to 30 and the other aged 80 or older.

The CDR3 runs 12 amino acids, cysteine and phenylalanine included. Only the CDR3 DNA stays, 36 bases, in frame from base 1. Trimming removed 5 bases from V and 8 bases from J, leaving 12 bases between the germline ends. From a lookup of the germline V gene, CDR1 and CDR2 are MDHEN and SYDVKM. Points the paper makes about the study in general: Bulk unsorted PBMC profiling prevented conclusive comparison of naive and antigen-experienced compartments. Donor CMV infection status was unknown, potentially confounding age-related changes in expanded clonotypes. Compared with the aged group, more naive CD4+ T cells, fewer expanded clones and increased TCR diversity were shown by the long-lived group, suggesting age selection. Estimates of total diversity from one million sequenced T cells were regarded as lower bounds and underestimates. Observed TCR beta diversity correlated strongly with the percentage of naive T cells measured by flow cytometry. Observed TCR beta diversity per million T cells fell roughly linearly with age, and a significant reduction was already apparent by age around 40.

Systemically healthy Caucasian individuals from Russia, 39 in total and aged about 6 to 100 years, were included as donors. Each donor gave approximately 9.3 milliliters of peripheral blood, collected into EDTA-treated Vacutainer tubes. PBMCs were isolated by Ficoll-Paque density-gradient centrifugation, with at least 7 million obtained per sample. Total RNA, at least 6 micrograms per sample, was extracted from PBMCs with Trizol reagent. For every donor, an aliquot of PBMCs went through flow cytometry to measure the percentages of naive CD45RAhigh/CD27high T cells. This chain joins TRBV28 to TRBJ1-2; the D gene cannot be named for sure. Material: blood. The origin of this receptor is a man at least 80 years old in good health. The CDR3 region has the sequence CASSRRVRGYTF. The DNA reads as follows: TGTGCCAGCAGTCGACGGGTTAGAGGCTACACCTTC.